This T cell receptor (beta chain) was found in a study of blood T cell repertoires in COVID-19. Germline CDR1 reads LNHDA; CDR2 reads SQIVND (reference sequence). V shed 4 bases and J shed 2 bases, with 9 bases lying between them. The length of the CDR3 is 14 residues. Profiled with immunoSEQ multiplex PCR; TCRdb holds only in-frame clones, not every one. The data hold around 450,000 clones, with 90% observed a single time. The sequence was obtained from a man in his late teens or twenties who had recovered from COVID-19. Sequences were obtained from PBMCs or T cells enriched from blood (not recorded which). The gene calls are TRBV19 and TRBJ1-5; D is ambiguous. CDR3 in DNA: TGTGCCAGTAGTAAGGCCCAGGGCAATCAGCCCCAGCATTTT. It translates to CASSKAQGNQPQHF. Using reference TRBV19 and TRBJ1-5 for the parts outside the CDR3, the full variable domain is DGGITQSPKYLFRKEGQNVTLSCEQNLNHDAMYWYRQDPGQGLRLIYYSQIVNDFQKGDIAEGYSVSREKKESFPLTVTSAQKNPTAFYLCASSKAQGNQPQHFGDGTRLSIL.